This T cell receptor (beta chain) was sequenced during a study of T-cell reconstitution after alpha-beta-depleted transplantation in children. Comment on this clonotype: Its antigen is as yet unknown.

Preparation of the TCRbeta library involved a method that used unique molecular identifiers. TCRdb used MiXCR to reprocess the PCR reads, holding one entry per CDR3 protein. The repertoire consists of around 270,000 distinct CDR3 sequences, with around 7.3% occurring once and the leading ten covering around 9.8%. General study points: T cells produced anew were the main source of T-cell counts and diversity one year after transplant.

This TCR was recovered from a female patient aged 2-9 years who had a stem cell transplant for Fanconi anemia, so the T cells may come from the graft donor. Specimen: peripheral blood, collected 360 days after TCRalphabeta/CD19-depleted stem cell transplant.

The CDR3: CASSLFPGQGDEQYF. The DNA for the CDR3 is TGTGCCAGCAGTTTATTCCCGGGACAGGGGGACGAGCAGTACTTC. This chain joins TRBV27 and TRBJ2-7, with 11 nucleotides matching TRBD1. Germline CDR1 MNHEY, CDR2 SMNVEV (reference sequence). J gave up 5 bases and V 1 base, and 4 bases lay outside the gene matches. This CDR3 has 15 residues.